This T cell receptor beta chain was identified during a study of regulatory T cells in long-lasting Graves disease. Study-wide findings and caveats: TRBV28 was favored in persistent disease, as were TRBJ1-2 and TRBJ2-5.

Time point given: newly diagnosed GD, antithyroid drugs for less than 3 months. TCR sequences were obtained from RNA taken from PBMCs. To make TCR beta libraries, researchers used iRepertoire HTBI primers and Arm-PCR of CDR3 regions. TCRdb reprocessed the multiplex PCR reads with MiXCR, giving one entry per CDR3 protein. The data contain 400,000 to 500,000 distinct CDR3 sequences, roughly 15% of them singletons. Germline CDR1 reads SGDLS; CDR2 reads YYNGEE. V gave up 10 bases and J gave up 0 bases, with 14 bases separating them. The CDR3 length is 14 residues. A single count supports this clonotype. The antigen remains undetermined. These sequences were also reported in another study, on T cells in Graves' hyperthyroidism and ophthalmopathy. That study adds: An initial round of RT-PCR targeting the TCR CDR3 relied on the HTBI primer set. In validation, the model predicted ophthalmopathy. These predictions came a median approximately 5.9 months before onset.

This sequence joins TRBV9 and TRBJ2-1; D is undetermined. The TCR sequence derives from a young woman with Graves disease. This specimen was peripheral blood mononuclear cells (PBMCs), taken at new diagnosis, from a patient treated with antithyroid drugs. In DNA form, the CDR3 reads TGTGCCGGCCCCGGCGCCCACTCCTACAATGAGCAGTTCTTC. Protein product: CAGPGAHSYNEQFF.